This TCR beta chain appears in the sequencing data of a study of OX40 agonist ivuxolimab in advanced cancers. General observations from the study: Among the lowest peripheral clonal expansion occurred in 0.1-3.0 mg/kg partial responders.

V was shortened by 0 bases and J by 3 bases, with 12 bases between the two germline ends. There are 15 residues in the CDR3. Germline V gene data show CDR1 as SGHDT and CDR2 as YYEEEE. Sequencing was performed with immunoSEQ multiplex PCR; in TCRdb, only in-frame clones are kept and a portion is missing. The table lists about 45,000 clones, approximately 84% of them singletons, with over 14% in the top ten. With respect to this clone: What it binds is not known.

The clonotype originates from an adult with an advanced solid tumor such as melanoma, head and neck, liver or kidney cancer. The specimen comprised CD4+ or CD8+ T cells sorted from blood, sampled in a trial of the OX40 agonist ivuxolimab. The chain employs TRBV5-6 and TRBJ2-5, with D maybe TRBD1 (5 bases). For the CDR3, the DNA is TGTGCCAGCAGCTTGGTAGCTGGGGCCGAAGAGACCCAGTACTTC. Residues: CASSLVAGAEETQYF.